One sample yielded the 27 T cell receptor beta chains listed below, sequenced in a study of identical twins. MiXCR was run by TCRdb on the 5' RACE reads, yielding one entry per CDR3 protein. This sample yields about 1.7 million distinct CDR3 sequences, of which about 31% are seen a single time; around 0.3% belongs to the top ten. Sequenced sample: cord blood. The receptors originated from a newborn girl in good health.

This clonotype was counted only a few times. The rearrangement links TRBV28 to TRBJ2-4; 7 nucleotides match TRBD2. The better agreement between TRBJ2-7 and the DNA end casts doubt on the J call. Germline CDR1 and CDR2: MDHEN and SYDVKM. The CDR3 extends over 16 amino acids. The CDR3 sequence is CASSLGGMWGVYEQYF. The DNA of the CDR3 is TGTGCCAGCAGTTTGGGGGGGATGTGGGGGGTCTACGAGCAGTACTTC.

The rearrangement uses TRBV5-1 and TRBJ2-7; a weak D match, TRBD1 (5 bases). The J call is doubtful: the DNA matches TRBJ2-5 better. The CDR3 covers 14 residues. Germline CDR1 is SGHRS and CDR2 is YFSETQ. The CDR3 DNA follows: TGCGCCAGCAGCTTGGACACAGGACGCGAGACCCAGTACTTC. Its translation: CASSLDTGRETQYF.

V gene TRBV7-8 combines with J gene TRBJ2-1; D uncertain. V lost 2 bases to trimming and J lost 2 bases, with 10 bases between them. CDR3 length equals 15 residues. In germline, CDR1 is SGHVS, CDR2 FQNEAQ. This CDR3 is CASSLLVVAYNEQFF. Written as DNA, the CDR3 is TGTGCCAGCAGCTTACTTGTCGTGGCCTACAATGAGCAGTTCTTC.

This clonotype was detected many times. V is TRBV3-1 and J is TRBJ2-3; D remains unclear. Germline assignment: CDR1 LGHDT and CDR2 YNNKEL (reference sequence). The CDR3 length is 14 residues. Trimming left V 0 bases short and J 8 bases short, with 12 bases between. CDR3 sequence reads: CASSQDVAVSTQYF. DNA of the CDR3: TGTGCCAGCAGCCAAGATGTGGCGGTCTCTACGCAGTATTTT.

The rearrangement joins TRBV6-5 to TRBJ1-5, with D possibly matching TRBD1 (5 bases). The CDR3 length is 14 residues. From germline, CDR1 is MNHEY and CDR2 SVGAGI. V gave up 4 bases and J gave up 5 bases, with 12 bases separating them. CDR3 residues: CASSLKGAYQPQHF. The CDR3 nucleotides are TGTGCCAGCAGTTTGAAAGGGGCCTATCAGCCCCAGCATTTT.

The genes are TRBV11-2 and TRBJ2-1; TRBD1 might be the D (6 bases). The germline CDR1 and CDR2 sequences are SGHAT and FQNNGV. This CDR3 region has 14 residues. V was trimmed by 5 bases and J by 4 bases, leaving 12 bases between them. The CDR3 DNA reads as TGTGCCAGCAGCCATTATGGACAGTACAATGAGCAGTTCTTC. Residues: CASSHYGQYNEQFF.

The rearrangement links TRBV7-9 to TRBJ2-5; the D is unclear. This CDR3 has 16 residues. Trimming removed 1 base from V and 11 bases from J, with 23 bases in between. Germline V gives CDR1 SEHNR, CDR2 FQNEAQ (reference sequence). This CDR3 reads CASSLGAPKRYNEQYF. Here the CDR3 DNA reads TGTGCCAGCAGCTTAGGAGCTCCCAAAAGGTACAATGAGCAGTACTTC.

This clonotype appeared a few times. V is TRBV7-9 and J is TRBJ1-1; D unresolved. V was cut by 8 bases and J by 7 bases, with 2 bases left in between. The CDR3 has 8 residues. Looked up from germline, CDR1 is SEHNR and CDR2 is FQNEAQ (reference sequence). CDR3 nucleotide sequence: TGTGCCAGCGGTGAAGCTTTCTTT. Its translation: CASGEAFF.

In its sample, this clonotype was seen a few times. This chain connects TRBV27 to TRBJ1-2; D perhaps matches TRBD1 (5 bases). Germline CDR1 MNHEY, CDR2 SMNVEV (reference sequence). With 2 bases removed from V and 9 bases from J, the gap between germline ends came to 13 bases. This CDR3 comprises 13 residues. This CDR3 is CASSLVGGVSYTF. CDR3 sequence (DNA): TGTGCCAGCAGTTTAGTCGGGGGGGTTAGCTACACCTTC.

This chain links TRBV6-5 with TRBJ1-1, with D tentatively TRBD1 (6 bases). V dropped 4 bases and J dropped 1 base, with 13 bases sitting between them. This CDR3 is 15 amino acids long. Per the germline V gene, CDR1 is MNHEY and CDR2 is SVGAGI. CDR3 loop: CASSSLQGPNTEAFF. In nucleotides, the CDR3 is TGTGCCAGCAGTTCCCTACAGGGCCCGAACACTGAAGCTTTCTTT.

As regards this clonotype: Germline and junction disagree at one end, which may indicate a read error. This chain uses TRBV2 with TRBJ2-5, with D possibly being TRBD1 (6 bases). This CDR3 comprises 14 residues. Germline V gives CDR1 SNHLY, CDR2 FYNNEI. CDR3 nucleotides: TGTGCCAGCAGGACATTACAGGGAGCAGAGATCCAGTACTTC. Its translation: CASRTLQGAEIQYF.

This clonotype has more than one count but fewer than ten. The chain recombines TRBV21-1 with TRBJ1-5; TRBD1, as called in the table, went unchecked against the DNA. TRBV21-1 is a recognized pseudogene. The CDR3 is made up of 17 amino acids. CDR3 amino acids: CASSKPGGRYSNQPQHF. The CDR3 nucleotides are TGTGCCAGCAGCAAGCCCGGGGGGAGATATAGCAATCAGCCCCAGCATTTT.

This clonotype was seen more than once but under ten times. This rearrangement joins TRBV15 to TRBJ1-2; unclear D gene. The ends were cut back, 0 bases at V and 8 bases at J, with 10 bases in the middle. Germline lookup yields CDR1 LNHNV and CDR2 YYDKDF (reference sequence). The CDR3 covers 13 residues. CDR3 in DNA: TGTGCCACCAGCAGAGATAGTGTCTGGGGCTACACCTTC. Translated: CATSRDSVWGYTF. Looking up the rest from reference TRBV15 and TRBJ1-2 gives the full variable domain: DAMVIQNPRYQVTQFGKPVTLSCSQTLNHNVMYWYQQKSSQAPKLLFHYYDKDFNNEADTPDNFQSRRPNTSFCFLDIRSPGLGDTAMYLCATSRDSVWGYTFGSGTRLTVV.

In its sample, this clonotype was seen many times. The V and J genes are TRBV12-3 or TRBV12-4 and TRBJ1-2; D ambiguous. The CDR3 is made up of 15 amino acids. Trimming left V 5 bases short and J 3 bases short, with 16 bases between. This CDR3 is CASSPPTGSHYGYTF. For the CDR3, the DNA is TGTGCCAGCAGTCCCCCGACGGGATCCCACTATGGCTACACCTTC.

To note about this clonotype: This may be a read error: a much more frequent sequence differs by one nucleotide. V and J are TRBV20-1 and TRBJ2-4, with D possibly matching TRBD2 (5 bases). The end of the DNA is better explained by TRBJ2-7, so the J call may be wrong. CDR1 is DFQATT and CDR2 is SNEGSKA in the germline V gene (reference sequence). This CDR3 comprises 10 residues. The CDR3 protein is CSTRLAEQYF. CDR3 in DNA: TGCAGTACTAGACTTGCCGAGCAGTACTTC.

The chain's CDR3 is CASSVATSLGETQYF. In DNA, the CDR3 is TGTGCCAGCAGCGTAGCCACTAGTTTAGGCGAGACCCAGTACTTC. V and J are TRBV9 and TRBJ2-7, with a weak D call TRBD2 (5 bases). The J call may be incorrect, as the DNA end agrees better with TRBJ2-5. The germline gives CDR1 SGDLS, CDR2 YYNGEE. This CDR3 has 15 amino acids.

The chain recombines TRBV3-1 with TRBJ1-6; 8 nucleotides line up with TRBD1. Per the germline V gene, CDR1 is LGHDT and CDR2 is YNNKEL (reference sequence). CDR3 length equals 14 residues. The junction had 7 bases not matched to a gene; V was cut back by 0 bases and J by 15 bases. The CDR3 sequence: CASSQETRQGYLHF. The DNA for the CDR3 is TGTGCCAGCAGCCAAGAGACCAGACAGGGGTACCTCCACTTT.

This clonotype was seen a few times. J is TRBJ1-6 and V is TRBV20-1; TRBD1 matches at 8 bases. This CDR3 contains 15 residues. V shed 1 base and J 7 bases; nucleotides not matched to a gene: 6. The germline V gene has CDR1 DFQATT and CDR2 SNEGSKA (reference sequence). CDR3 in amino acids: CSARGRQGANSPLHF. CDR3 DNA sequence: TGCAGTGCTAGAGGTCGCCAGGGGGCAAATTCACCCCTCCACTTT.

V usage is TRBV29-1 and J usage is TRBJ2-3; TRBD2 aligns across 7 bases. V shed 8 bases, J shed 2 bases, and the junction held 19 bases outside the gene matches. This CDR3 comprises 17 residues. In germline, CDR1 is SQVTM, CDR2 ANQGSEA. CDR3 residues: CSPPTSVRGWDTDTQYF. The CDR3 nucleotides read TGCAGCCCCCCTACTAGCGTAAGGGGTTGGGACACAGATACGCAGTATTTT.

This clonotype appeared a few times. Written as DNA, the CDR3 is TGTGCCAGCAGTGCGGGACTAGCGGGAGTCACTGAGCAGTTCTTC. It codes for CASSAGLAGVTEQFF. The chain combines TRBV12-3 or TRBV12-4 with TRBJ2-1, with TRBD2 matching 14 bases. This CDR3 region has 15 residues. Trimming at V came to 5 bases and at J to 9 bases, leaving 6 bases not matched to a gene.

This clonotype was counted a few times. The V gene is TRBV5-1, the J gene TRBJ2-5; 11 nucleotides line up with TRBD2. Germline V gene lookup returns CDR1 SGHRS and CDR2 YFSETQ. This CDR3 region has 18 residues. The V and J ends lost 1 base and 2 bases, in that order; junction bases with no gene match: 10. CDR3 sequence (DNA): TGCGCCAGCAGCTTGAGGATAACTGGGACTAGCGGACAAGAGACCCAGTACTTC. Amino acid sequence: CASSLRITGTSGQETQYF.

This chain uses TRBV5-1 with TRBJ2-7; D uncertain. V gave up 5 bases and J gave up 2 bases, with 20 bases separating them. The CDR3 runs to 16 residues. Germline V gene sequence: CDR1 SGHRS, CDR2 YFSETQ. The CDR3 protein is CASSFSFRPEAYEQYF. The CDR3 nucleotides read TGCGCCAGCAGTTTCTCCTTCAGGCCTGAAGCCTACGAGCAGTACTTC.

This clonotype came up once. The V gene is TRBV12-3 or TRBV12-4, the J gene TRBJ2-7; perhaps TRBD2 as D (7 bases). The CDR3 covers 13 residues. The V gene lost 3 bases and the J gene lost 7 bases, with 13 bases spanning the gap. CDR3 bases: TGTGCCAGCAGTTTTCGGGGGGACAATGAGCAGTACTTC. Translation: CASSFRGDNEQYF.

This clonotype has a count of ten or more. The V call is TRBV3-1, the J call TRBJ2-7, with TRBD1 matching over 7 bases. This CDR3 is built from 15 residues. CDR1 LGHDT and CDR2 YNNKEL come from the germline V gene (reference sequence). The V segment lost 0 bases and the J segment 3 bases; nucleotides outside the gene matches: 5. CDR3 nucleotide sequence: TGTGCCAGCAGCCAAGATCCGACAGGGCGCTACGAGCAGTACTTC. It encodes CASSQDPTGRYEQYF.

V and J are TRBV15 and TRBJ2-1; D is possibly TRBD2 (9 bases). CDR3 length equals 18 residues. Trimming stripped 1 base from V and 8 bases from J, with 24 bases between. Germline CDR1 reads LNHNV; CDR2 reads YYDKDF (reference sequence). CDR3 sequence (DNA): TGTGCCACCAGCAGAGGCCAGGGGGCTAGCGGGACCCCCGATGAGCAGTTCTTC. Protein sequence: CATSRGQGASGTPDEQFF.

This rearrangement joins TRBV6-2 or TRBV6-3 to TRBJ1-5; D gene uncertain. Trimming took 1 base from V and 0 from J, leaving 16 bases between them. Per germline, CDR1 MNHEY and CDR2 SVGEGT. The CDR3 totals 18 residues. The DNA for the CDR3 is TGTGCCAGCAGTTACTATAAGTTCTCCGAAGGTAGCAATCAGCCCCAGCATTTT. Its translation: CASSYYKFSEGSNQPQHF.

CDR3 in amino acids: CASSPASIMNTEAFF. CDR3 nucleotides: TGCGCCAGCAGCCCGGCCTCGATTATGAACACTGAAGCTTTCTTT. V is TRBV5-1 and J is TRBJ1-1, with D uncertain. Germline loops: CDR1 SGHRS, CDR2 YFSETQ. The CDR3 is made up of 15 amino acids. Trimming cost V 4 bases and J 0 bases, with 13 bases left between them. The variable domain in full, completed from reference TRBV5-1 and TRBJ1-1, reads KAGVTQTPRYLIKTRGQQVTLSCSPISGHRSVSWYQQTPGQGLQFLFEYFSETQRNKGNFPGRFSGRQFSNSRSEMNVSTLELGDSALYLCASSPASIMNTEAFFGQGTRLTVV.